This T cell receptor (beta chain) was recovered during a study of Tregs in tolerant kidney transplant recipients. Produced via immunoSEQ multiplex PCR; TCRdb's table is partial and in-frame only. The profile shows some 68,000 clones, 84% of them singletons. This clone was counted once. CD4+CD25+CD127- Tregs, CD4+CD25- non-Tregs, CD4 and CD8 cells were sorted. Germline CDR1 SGDLS, CDR2 YYNGEE. V trimming: 6 bases; J trimming: 4 bases; junction bases outside the gene matches: 6. The CDR3 is 15 amino acids. The sequencing input was CD4+ T cells from blood. The genes are TRBV9 and TRBJ2-1, with 11 bases matching TRBD2. The clonotype comes from a human donor in good health. In nucleotides, the CDR3 is TGTGCCAGCAACCCGGGACTAGCGGTATACAATGAGCAGTTCTTC. This encodes CASNPGLAVYNEQFF.